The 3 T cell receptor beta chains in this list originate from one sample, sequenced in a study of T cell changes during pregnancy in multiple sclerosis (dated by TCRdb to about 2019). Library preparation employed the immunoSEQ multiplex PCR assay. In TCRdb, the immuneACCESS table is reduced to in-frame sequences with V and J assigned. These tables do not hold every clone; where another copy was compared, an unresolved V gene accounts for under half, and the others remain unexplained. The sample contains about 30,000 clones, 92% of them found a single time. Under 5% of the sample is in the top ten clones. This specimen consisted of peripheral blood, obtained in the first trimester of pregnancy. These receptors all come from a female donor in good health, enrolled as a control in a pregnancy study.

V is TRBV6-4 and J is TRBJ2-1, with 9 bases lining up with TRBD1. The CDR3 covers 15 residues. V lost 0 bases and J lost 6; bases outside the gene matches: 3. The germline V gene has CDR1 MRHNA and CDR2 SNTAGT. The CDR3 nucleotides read TGTGCCAGCAGTGACTCGACAGGGGGTGGCAATGAGCAGTTCTTC. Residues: CASSDSTGGGNEQFF.

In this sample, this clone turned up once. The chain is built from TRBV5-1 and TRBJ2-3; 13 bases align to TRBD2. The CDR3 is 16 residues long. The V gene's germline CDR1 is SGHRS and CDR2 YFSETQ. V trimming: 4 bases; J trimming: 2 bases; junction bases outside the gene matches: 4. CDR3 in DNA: TGCGCCAGCAGCCAGGGACTAGCGGGGTCCACAGATACGCAGTATTTT. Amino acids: CASSQGLAGSTDTQYF.

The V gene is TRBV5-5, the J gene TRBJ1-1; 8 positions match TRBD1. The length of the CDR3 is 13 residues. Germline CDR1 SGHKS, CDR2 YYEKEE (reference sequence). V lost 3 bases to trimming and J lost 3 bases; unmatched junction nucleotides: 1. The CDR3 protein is CASSWGQDTEAFF. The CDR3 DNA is TGTGCCAGCAGCTGGGGACAGGACACTGAAGCTTTCTTT.